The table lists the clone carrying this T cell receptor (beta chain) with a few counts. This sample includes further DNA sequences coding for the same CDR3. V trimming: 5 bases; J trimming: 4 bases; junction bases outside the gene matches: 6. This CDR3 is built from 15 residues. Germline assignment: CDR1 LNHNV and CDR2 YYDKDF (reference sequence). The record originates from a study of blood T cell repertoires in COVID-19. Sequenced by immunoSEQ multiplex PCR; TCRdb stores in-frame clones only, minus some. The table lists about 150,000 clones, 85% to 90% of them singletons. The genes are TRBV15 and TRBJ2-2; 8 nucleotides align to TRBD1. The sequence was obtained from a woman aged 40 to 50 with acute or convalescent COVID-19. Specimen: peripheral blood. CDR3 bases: TGTGCCACCAGCCGGACAGGGTCGGGCACCGGGGAGCTGTTTTTT. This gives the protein CATSRTGSGTGELFF.